This T cell receptor (beta chain) appears in the sequencing data of a study of blood T cell repertoires in COVID-19. Study at large: T cells, B-cell-depleted T cells, or PBMCs supplied cDNA or gDNA.

Everyone who took part was about 18 to 89 years old, and they came from about 23 US areas. V was pared by 5 bases and J by 2 bases, with 13 bases between. The CDR3 length is 14 residues. Germline V gene sequence: CDR1 SEHNR, CDR2 FQNEAQ (reference sequence). Repertoires were generated with immunoSEQ multiplex PCR, while TCRdb's copy carries only in-frame clones and drops some. The sample records 200,000 or so clones, roughly 88% being singletons. This clonotype originated in a woman aged 40-49 years with acute COVID-19. The sequencing input was PBMCs or T cells enriched from blood (not recorded which). This chain joins TRBV7-9 and TRBJ2-7; D might be TRBD1 (5 bases). The CDR3 DNA is TGTGCCAGCAGCCCCCCTACAGGTACCTACGAGCAGTACTTC. Encoded protein: CASSPPTGTYEQYF.